Reported below is one TCR beta chain. No antigen is known for it. There are 14 amino acids in the CDR3, from cysteine to phenylalanine inclusive. Only the protein sequence is given. Based on the germline V gene, the CDR1 and CDR2 sequences are MNHEY and SVGAGI. This sample stems from a study of CXCR3-negative and CXCR3-positive naive CD8 T cells (dated by TCRdb to about 2019). About the study as a whole: In total, some 140 million TRB reads were obtained, corresponding to roughly 1.5 +/- 0.3 million reads per library. The diversity and physicochemical repertoire analyses included roughly ten donors pooled from two independent experiments. TRBV-TRBJ cluster analysis included naive subsets from roughly 5 donors and memory cells from 3 donors. Results the study describes overall, beyond this receptor: Both naive subsets had comparably high repertoire diversity, while memory CD8+ T cells had much lower repertoire diversity. Because surface CD5, which is linked to self-reactivity in mice, was comparable between the naive subsets, TCR interaction strength was also inferred from the physicochemical properties of TRB CDR3s. Compared with CXCR3-negative naive cells, CXCR3-positive naive cells had TRB CDR3s with higher hydrophobicity (lower Kidera factor 4), lower energy, and higher strength and volume indices. TRBV-TRBJ usage was similar between naive CXCR3-negative and CXCR3-positive cells from the same donor, while memory cells showed distinct patterns. CXCR3 expression partially decreased after cryopreservation, so most assays used freshly isolated PBMCs.

For each CD8+ T cell subset, flow sorting was done in triplicate, and 310,000 or so cells per subset went directly into RLT lysis buffer. To exclude memory contaminants, naive CD8+ T cells were stringently defined as CD45RO-CCR7+CD27+CD95-. Peripheral blood mononuclear cells were isolated from buffy coats by standard density gradient centrifugation. Naive CXCR3-negative and CXCR3-positive CD8+ T cells were flow-sorted using a FACSAria III. Total RNA was extracted from sorted cells using an RNeasy Mini Kit. The instrument given in TCRdb is NextSeq 550. The Human TCR Profiling Kit (MiLaboratory) was used to prepare UMI-labeled 5' RACE TRB cDNA libraries. The full amount of extracted RNA was used for cDNA synthesis, and the full amount of resulting cDNA was used for PCR amplification. Libraries were prepared in parallel with an identical number of PCR cycles. On the study's bioinformatics: About 50,000 +/- 10,000 unique UMI-labeled TRB cDNA molecules per library were extracted with MIGEC and MiXCR, with at least two reads per UMI required. On average, roughly 40,000 +/- 10,000 functional in-frame TRB CDR3 nucleotide clonotypes lacking stop codons were found per library. After downsampling to 5000 UMI-labeled TRB molecules per sample, diversity metrics, including normalized Shannon-Wiener and Chao1, were computed in VDJtools. Clonotype-size-weighted physicochemical properties of the central five CDR3 residues (interaction energy, strength, volume and Kidera factor 4) were computed in VDJtools. Each CDR3 protein sequence appears as one entry after TCRdb reprocessed the reads, and no DNA is included. These V and J calls rely on TCRdb rather than the paper's analysis. This sample's clone table shows tens of thousands of distinct CDR3 sequences. Almost 0.55% of the sample comes from the top ten.

This TCR was recovered from a human donor in good health. Some clones in this sample may be carry-over from other donors' samples. Sample: naive CXCR3+ CD8+ T cells from blood. The cell subset or site label, as the study defines it: CD45RO-CCR7+CD27+CD95- naive CD8+ T cells expressing CXCR3 (TNR3+). The V and J segments used are TRBV6-5 and TRBJ2-3; TCRdb designates TRBD1, a call that cannot be tested without DNA. The CDR3 protein is CASTAARGIDTQYF.